This is a list of T cell receptor beta chains from one sample in a study of OX40 agonist ivuxolimab in advanced cancers. Some clones are missing from TCRdb's copy, which holds only in-frame ones; the method was immunoSEQ multiplex PCR. Among some 26,000 clones, about 81% were seen once, and the ten largest hold 20% to 30%. This specimen consisted of CD4+ or CD8+ T cells sorted from blood, obtained in a trial of the OX40 agonist ivuxolimab. These TCRs come from an adult with an advanced solid tumor such as melanoma, head and neck, liver or kidney cancer. CDR3s include the opening cysteine and the closing phenylalanine or tryptophan. The order of the fields is J gene, clone size, D gene, V gene, CDR3 DNA, CDR3 protein. A D gene is named only where the DNA matches it firmly. Clone size is given for some rows only: seen once, a few or many times, or a class if the clone is expanded.

>TRBJ2-7|.|.|TRBV11-2
TGTGCCAGCAGCTTATTACCACTGGAGCAGTACTTC
CASSLLPLEQYF
>TRBJ1-1|.|TRBD1|TRBV27
TGTGCCAGCAGGAAAGGAGGGGGCCACAATGAAGCTTTCTTT
CASRKGGGHNEAFF
>TRBJ2-2|.|.|TRBV7-3
TGTGCCAGCAGCCAAGACCCCCCGCTAGCCCCGAGGACCGGGGAGCTGTTTTTT
CASSQDPPLAPRTGELFF
>TRBJ1-1|few|.|TRBV9
TGTGCCAGCAGCGCCGGGGCGTTTTCGAACACTGAAGCTTTCTTT
CASSAGAFSNTEAFF
>TRBJ2-1|.|.|TRBV6-6
TGTGCCAGCAGTACGACACTAAATGAGCAGTTCTTC
CASSTTLNEQFF
>TRBJ1-1|.|.|TRBV6-5
TGTGCCAGCAGTTACGGCAGCTGGACTGAAGCTTTCTTT
CASSYGSWTEAFF
>TRBJ2-7|.|.|TRBV5-5
TGTGCCAGCAGCTTGGCATCTGCGTCCGAGCAGTACTTC
CASSLASASEQYF
>TRBJ2-7|.|.|TRBV27
TGTGCCAGCAGTTTATCAGGGGACGAGCAGTACTTC
CASSLSGDEQYF
>TRBJ2-7|once|.|TRBV29-1
TGCAGCGTTGAGTCCCTCTACGAGCAGTACTTC
CSVESLYEQYF
>TRBJ2-5|.|.|TRBV6-1
TGTGCCAGCACCGCCAACAGAGAGACCCAGTACTTC
CASTANRETQYF
>TRBJ1-2|.|.|TRBV5-6
TGTGCCAGCAGCTTGGCGGGGTTGCACACCTTC
CASSLAGLHTF
>TRBJ1-5|few|.|TRBV5-1
TGCGCCAGCAGCCGAATTGGTGGCCCCAATCAGCCCCAGCATTTT
CASSRIGGPNQPQHF
>TRBJ2-5|.|.|TRBV10-2
TGCGCCAGCAGGAGTGGGGGGGAGACCCAGTACTTC
CASRSGGETQYF
>TRBJ2-3|once|.|TRBV7-3
TGTGCCAGCAATACGCAGTATTTT
CASNTQYF
>TRBJ2-6|.|.|TRBV6-5
TGTGCCAGCAGTTTTTGGATCTCTGGGGCCAACGTCCTGACTTTC
CASSFWISGANVLTF
>TRBJ1-5|.|.|TRBV27
TGTGCCAGCAGTTTTGGGGGGCTTGGCAATCAGCCCCAGCATTTT
CASSFGGLGNQPQHF
>TRBJ2-7|.|.|TRBV4-2
TGTGCCAGCAGCCGGGACCTCTACGAGCAGTACTTC
CASSRDLYEQYF
>TRBJ1-2|.|TRBD1|TRBV5-1
TGCGCCAGCAGCTCGGGACAGGGGGATTATGGCTACACCTTC
CASSSGQGDYGYTF
>TRBJ1-2|.|.|TRBV7-7
TGTGCCAGCAGCATTCCCGGGGAGAACTATGGCTACACCTTC
CASSIPGENYGYTF
>TRBJ1-2|.|.|TRBV9
TGTGCCAGCAGCGTCCTCAGAGGAGGGGGTTTCGGCTACACCTTC
CASSVLRGGGFGYTF
>TRBJ2-2|.|.|TRBV27
TGTGCCAGCAGTTCCCCCACAGGGAACACCGGGGAGCTGTTTTTT
CASSSPTGNTGELFF
>TRBJ2-2|.|.|TRBV7-4
TGTGCCAGCAGCTTAGTAGCGGAGAACACCGGGGAGCTGTTTTTT
CASSLVAENTGELFF
>TRBJ1-1|.|.|TRBV5-1
TGCGCCAGCAGCTTGGCTCGCGCGGGTGAAGCTTTCTTT
CASSLARAGEAFF
>TRBJ2-5|.|.|TRBV2
TGTGCCAGCAGTGAAAAGCAGACCCAGTACTTC
CASSEKQTQYF
>TRBJ1-5|few|.|TRBV2
TGTGCCAGCAGTCAGATCGGCGAAGGCAATCAGCCCCAGCATTTT
CASSQIGEGNQPQHF
>TRBJ2-3|.|.|TRBV27
TGTGCCAGCAATGCTGGAGCCCGCACCACAGATACGCAGTATTTT
CASNAGARTTDTQYF
>TRBJ2-3|.|.|TRBV2
TGTGCCAGCAGTGAAGTAGGGCCCCATAAAGGGCAGTATTTT
CASSEVGPHKGQYF
>TRBJ1-5|.|.|TRBV7-7
TGTGCCAGCAGCCTAGGAGAAGGGCGACAGCCCCAGCATTTT
CASSLGEGRQPQHF
>TRBJ2-4|.|TRBD1|TRBV27
TGTGCCAGCAGCCTCCTAGGGACAGGGGTCAAAAACATTCAGTACTTC
CASSLLGTGVKNIQYF
>TRBJ1-5|.|.|TRBV5-5
TGTGCCAGCAGCTTGTGGCAGGGAAAGGTTCAGCCCCAGCATTTT
CASSLWQGKVQPQHF
>TRBJ2-3|once|.|TRBV9
TGTGCCAGCAGCGAGGCAGGTCCAGCTACGCAGTATTTT
CASSEAGPATQYF
>TRBJ2-3|.|TRBD2|TRBV4-1
TGCGCCAGCAGCCTACTAGCGGGGGGAACAGATACGCAGTATTTT
CASSLLAGGTDTQYF
>TRBJ2-7|.|.|TRBV13
TGTGCCAGCAGCTTAGGGGGGCGGGGGCAGTACTTC
CASSLGGRGQYF
>TRBJ2-7|.|.|TRBV5-1
TGCGCCACCTCCGAGACTCCCACCTACGAGCAGTACTTC
CATSETPTYEQYF
>TRBJ1-4|.|.|TRBV7-6
TGTGCCAGCAGCTTAGTCAGATCAACTAATGAAAAACTGTTTTTT
CASSLVRSTNEKLFF